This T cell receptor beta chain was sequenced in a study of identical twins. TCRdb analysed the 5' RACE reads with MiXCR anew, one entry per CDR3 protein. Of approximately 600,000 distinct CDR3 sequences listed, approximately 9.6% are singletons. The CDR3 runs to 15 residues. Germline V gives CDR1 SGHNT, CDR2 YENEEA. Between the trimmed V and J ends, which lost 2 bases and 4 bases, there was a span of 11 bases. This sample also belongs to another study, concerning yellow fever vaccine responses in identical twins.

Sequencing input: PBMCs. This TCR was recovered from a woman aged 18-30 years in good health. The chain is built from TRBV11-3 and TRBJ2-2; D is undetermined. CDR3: CASSLTGVSTGELFF. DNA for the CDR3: TGTGCCAGCAGCTTAACTGGCGTGTCCACCGGGGAGCTGTTTTTT.